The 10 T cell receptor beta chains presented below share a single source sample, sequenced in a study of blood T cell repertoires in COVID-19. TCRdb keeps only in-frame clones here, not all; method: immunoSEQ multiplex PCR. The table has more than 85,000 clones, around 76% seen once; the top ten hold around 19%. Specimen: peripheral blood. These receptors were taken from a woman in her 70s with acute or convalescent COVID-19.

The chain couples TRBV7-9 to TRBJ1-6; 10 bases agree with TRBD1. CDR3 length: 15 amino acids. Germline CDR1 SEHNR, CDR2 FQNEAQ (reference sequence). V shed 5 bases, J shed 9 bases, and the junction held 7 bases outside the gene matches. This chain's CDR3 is CASSADGQGVSPLHF. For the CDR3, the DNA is TGTGCCAGCAGCGCCGACGGACAGGGGGTTTCACCCCTCCACTTT.

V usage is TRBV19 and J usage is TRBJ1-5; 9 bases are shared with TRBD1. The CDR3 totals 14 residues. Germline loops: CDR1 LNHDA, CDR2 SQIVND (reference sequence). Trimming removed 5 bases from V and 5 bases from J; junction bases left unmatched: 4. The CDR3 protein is CASSWDRADQPQHF. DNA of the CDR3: TGTGCCAGTAGTTGGGACAGGGCGGATCAGCCCCAGCATTTT.

CDR3: CASSLEVRNTEAFF. CDR3 nucleotides: TGCGCCAGCAGCTTAGAGGTGAGGAACACTGAAGCTTTCTTT. The J gene is TRBJ1-1, the V gene TRBV5-1; D is unclear. This CDR3 comprises 14 residues. V lost 2 bases to trimming and J lost 1 base, with 9 bases between them. CDR1 and CDR2 (germline): SGHRS, YFSETQ.

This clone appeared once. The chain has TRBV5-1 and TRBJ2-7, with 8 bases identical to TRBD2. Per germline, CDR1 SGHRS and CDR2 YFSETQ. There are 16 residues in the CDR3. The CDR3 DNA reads TGCCCCCGCTTGCCCCGTCGGGGGGCCCGGGGGGGGCAGCAGTACTTC. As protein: CPRLPRRGARGGQQYF.

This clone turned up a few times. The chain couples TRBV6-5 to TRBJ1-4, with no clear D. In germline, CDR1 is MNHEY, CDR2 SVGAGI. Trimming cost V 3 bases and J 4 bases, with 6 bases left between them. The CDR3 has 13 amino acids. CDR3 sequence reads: CASSYGLNEKLFF. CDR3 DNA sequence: TGTGCCAGCAGTTATGGCCTTAATGAAAAACTGTTTTTT.

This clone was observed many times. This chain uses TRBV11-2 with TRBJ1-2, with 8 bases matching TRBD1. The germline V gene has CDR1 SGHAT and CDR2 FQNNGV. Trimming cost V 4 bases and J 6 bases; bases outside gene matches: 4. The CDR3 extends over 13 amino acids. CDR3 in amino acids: CASSSTTGDGYTF. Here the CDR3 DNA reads TGTGCCAGCAGCTCAACGACAGGGGATGGCTACACCTTC.

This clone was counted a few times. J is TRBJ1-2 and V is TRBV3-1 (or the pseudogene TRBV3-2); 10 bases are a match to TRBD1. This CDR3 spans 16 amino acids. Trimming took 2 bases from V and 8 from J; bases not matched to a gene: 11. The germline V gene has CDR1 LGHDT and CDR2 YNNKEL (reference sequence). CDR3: CASSQPPGQGIEGYTF. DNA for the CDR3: TGTGCCAGCAGCCAACCACCGGGACAGGGGATTGAAGGCTACACCTTC.

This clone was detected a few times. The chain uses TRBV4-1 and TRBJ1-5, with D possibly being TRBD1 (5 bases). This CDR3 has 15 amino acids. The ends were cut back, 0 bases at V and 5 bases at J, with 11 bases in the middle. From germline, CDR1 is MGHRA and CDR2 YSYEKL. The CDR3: CASSQEARVYQPQHF. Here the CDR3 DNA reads TGCGCCAGCAGCCAAGAGGCCAGGGTCTATCAGCCCCAGCATTTT.

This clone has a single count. For the CDR3, the DNA is TGTGCCAGCAGCCATAGCGGGGGGAAGACCCAGTACTTC. This codes for CASSHSGGKTQYF. The chain employs TRBV13 and TRBJ2-5, with TRBD2 matching over 10 bases. The CDR3 has 13 residues. V shed 5 bases and J 6 bases; nucleotides not matched to a gene: 3. Germline-derived CDR1 and CDR2 are PRHDT and FYEKMQ (reference sequence). Variable domain in full (rest from reference TRBV13 and TRBJ2-5): AAGVIQSPRHLIKEKRETATLKCYPIPRHDTVYWYQQGPGQDPQFLISFYEKMQSDKGSIPDRFSAQQFSDYHSELNMSSLELGDSALYFCASSHSGGKTQYFGPGTRLLVL.

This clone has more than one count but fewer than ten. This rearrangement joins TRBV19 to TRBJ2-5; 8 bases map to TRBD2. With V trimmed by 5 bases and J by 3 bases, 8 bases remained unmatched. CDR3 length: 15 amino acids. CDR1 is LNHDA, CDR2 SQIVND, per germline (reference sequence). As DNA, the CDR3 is TGTGCCAGTAGTCCAACCGGCGGGGGGAAAGAGACCCAGTACTTC. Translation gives CASSPTGGGKETQYF. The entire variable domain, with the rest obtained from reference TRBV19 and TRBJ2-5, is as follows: DGGITQSPKYLFRKEGQNVTLSCEQNLNHDAMYWYRQDPGQGLRLIYYSQIVNDFQKGDIAEGYSVSREKKESFPLTVTSAQKNPTAFYLCASSPTGGGKETQYFGPGTRLLVL.